Listed below are T cell receptor beta chains from one sample, sequenced in a study of T cell responses to AZD1222 COVID-19 vaccine. Produced via immunoSEQ multiplex PCR; TCRdb's table is partial and in-frame only. The table records 150,000 to 200,000 clones, roughly nine tenths of them present only once. Material: peripheral blood, obtained 28 days after the second AZD1222 dose. Receptor source: an adult who received the AZD1222 COVID-19 vaccine. CDR3s include the opening cysteine and the closing phenylalanine or tryptophan. D genes are given only for firm matches.

j_gene,d_gene,v_gene,CDR3aa
TRBJ2-6,.,TRBV4-3,CASSPQFSGANVLTF
TRBJ2-3,.,TRBV5-6,CASSLAETLTDTQYF
TRBJ2-7,TRBD1,TRBV19,CASRGNRGNEQYF
TRBJ1-5,TRBD1,TRBV4-1,CASSQVGQSGRPQHF
TRBJ2-7,.,TRBV19,CASSIRSGAGYEQYF
TRBJ2-7,.,TRBV6-1,CASSVYRVGPNYEQYF
TRBJ1-4,.,TRBV18,CASSPVRATNEKLFF
TRBJ1-1,.,TRBV11-2,CASSLDRGEAFF
TRBJ1-1,.,TRBV6-5,CASFPRKGMNTEAFF
TRBJ2-2,.,TRBV6-5,CASQETNTGELFF
TRBJ2-7,.,TRBV6-5,CASSYSPAQSYEQYF
TRBJ2-3,.,TRBV7-8,CASSPGQATDTQYF
TRBJ1-5,.,TRBV6-6,CASSFKGRARDQPQHF
TRBJ2-7,.,TRBV5-5,CASSLVSGGGSYEQYF
TRBJ1-4,.,TRBV5-4,CASSSGTGHEKLFF
TRBJ1-1,.,TRBV7-9,CASSPTGPNTEAFF
TRBJ2-2,.,TRBV7-3,CASIGQRVNTGELFF
TRBJ2-3,.,TRBV28,CASSLGHTQYF
TRBJ2-4,.,TRBV9,CASSPWGRGSDIQYF
TRBJ1-5,TRBD1,TRBV7-3,CASSLTGDDRALNQPQHF
TRBJ1-1,.,TRBV18,CASSPQREVPTEAFF
TRBJ1-5,.,TRBV7-2,CASSLVVGLGQPQHF
TRBJ2-1,.,TRBV30,CAWSGGRLGNEQFF
TRBJ2-5,.,TRBV7-8,CASSSQQVLGGETQYF
TRBJ2-5,.,TRBV24-1,CATSDYGETQYF
TRBJ1-6,.,TRBV7-6,CASSFGDRRNSPLHF
TRBJ1-6,.,TRBV7-9,CASSLSRRDSPLHF
TRBJ1-4,.,TRBV6-1,CASSEAHGEKLFF
TRBJ1-6,TRBD1,TRBV2,CASTTAGQFASLSNSPLHF
TRBJ1-6,.,TRBV5-1,CASSPGGVSSYNSPLHF
TRBJ2-1,TRBD2,TRBV3-1/TRBV3-2,CASSQAYTSGKPYNEQFF
TRBJ1-2,.,TRBV6-2/TRBV6-3,CASSARRDYGYTF
TRBJ1-1,.,TRBV6-2/TRBV6-3,CASSYMGGTTEAFF
TRBJ2-7,.,TRBV5-5,CASGTTAYEQYF
TRBJ2-5,.,TRBV7-2,CASSTYREETQYF
TRBJ2-3,TRBD2,TRBV6-6,CASSRLGSGSTDTQYF
TRBJ2-3,.,TRBV19,CASSIAVRDTQYF
TRBJ2-3,TRBD2,TRBV7-2,CASRLLAGLDTQYF
TRBJ2-5,TRBD2,TRBV5-4,CASSLYTSGVGTQYF
TRBJ2-5,.,TRBV6-2/TRBV6-3,CASSSGTLPQETQYF
TRBJ1-2,.,TRBV5-1,CASSSSGAVYGYTF
TRBJ1-4,.,TRBV4-1,CASSQEGGFWFEKLFF
TRBJ1-5,TRBD1,TRBV3-1/TRBV3-2,CASSLGTGGYNQPQHF
TRBJ2-2,.,TRBV10-1,CATAGQTNTGELFF
TRBJ1-1,.,TRBV21-1,CASSKGERKTEAFF
TRBJ2-5,.,TRBV18,CASSPHAGETQYF
TRBJ1-2,.,TRBV7-8,CASSFGRDNYGYTF
TRBJ2-1,.,TRBV7-6,CASSWSSYNEQFF
TRBJ2-1,TRBD2,TRBV4-1,CASSHPAGGVNEQFF
TRBJ1-1,.,TRBV7-3,CASSLTPTGNTEAFF
TRBJ2-6,.,TRBV11-2,CASTGANVLTF
TRBJ1-5,.,TRBV12-3/TRBV12-4,CASSLLGQPQHF
TRBJ2-1,.,TRBV5-1,CASSLGYRSYNEQFF
TRBJ2-3,.,TRBV7-9,CASSPRVGTDTQYF
TRBJ2-5,.,TRBV11-2,CASSLGVSQETQYF
TRBJ1-1,TRBD1,TRBV5-8,CASSLRWTGNTEAFF
TRBJ2-6,.,TRBV7-8,CASKRAGLAGANVLTF